These 8 T cell receptor beta chains share one sample of origin, sequenced in a study of cytomegalovirus exposure and HLA in healthy donors. TCRdb keeps only in-frame clones here, not all; method: immunoSEQ multiplex PCR. The sample yields roughly 350,000 clones, 70% to 90% seen once. Material: PBMCs. The receptors shown here come from a woman aged 18-35 years in good health and CMV-seronegative.

As concerns this clone: This clone may be a read error of a much larger clone one base away. The rearrangement uses TRBV7-6 and TRBJ1-3, with D tentatively TRBD1 (5 bases). Germline V CDR1 and CDR2: SGHVS, FNYEAQ. This CDR3 contains 14 residues. V dropped 5 bases and J dropped 0 bases, with 8 bases sitting between them. CDR3 DNA sequence: TGTGCCAGCAGCCCCCAGGGCTCTGGAAACACCATATATTTT. Its protein product is CASSPQGSGNTIYF.

This chain uses TRBV5-1 with TRBJ2-2; weak D call: TRBD2 (6 bases). In germline, CDR1 is SGHRS, CDR2 YFSETQ. The V gene lost 5 bases and the J gene lost 5 bases, with 16 bases spanning the gap. CDR3 length equals 15 residues. The CDR3 here is CASSPSGVNTGELFF. The CDR3 bases are TGCGCCAGCAGTCCCTCGGGGGTAAATACCGGGGAGCTGTTTTTT.

Written as DNA, the CDR3 is TGTGCCAGCAGTTACAATCCAGGGGGAAATGGAAACACCATATATTTT. Encoded protein: CASSYNPGGNGNTIYF. The chain links TRBV6-5 to TRBJ1-3; 7 positions match TRBD1. This CDR3 is built from 16 residues. The germline CDR1 and CDR2 sequences are MNHEY and SVGAGI. Trimming at V came to 2 bases and at J to 3 bases, leaving 7 bases not matched to a gene.

The rearrangement uses TRBV7-2 and TRBJ2-2, with D uncertain. CDR3 length equals 14 residues. Germline CDR1 and CDR2: SGHTA and FQGNSA. V was shortened by 2 bases and J by 6 bases, with 10 bases between the two germline ends. The CDR3 bases are TGTGCCAGCAGCTTACGACTGGAGTCCGGGGAGCTGTTTTTT. Its protein product is CASSLRLESGELFF.

This chain connects TRBV10-3 to TRBJ2-3, with a tentative D call TRBD2 (5 bases). V lost 2 bases to trimming and J lost 1 base, with 10 bases between them. This CDR3 spans 15 amino acids. The germline V gene encodes CDR1 ENHRY and CDR2 SYGVKD. The CDR3 loop reads CAISEKSGGTDTQYF. CDR3 DNA sequence: TGTGCCATCAGTGAGAAGAGCGGTGGCACAGATACGCAGTATTTT.

The chain recombines TRBV7-9 with TRBJ1-1, with a tentative D call TRBD1 (5 bases). Germline assignment: CDR1 SEHNR and CDR2 FQNEAQ (reference sequence). V was clipped by 6 bases and J by 0 bases, with 11 bases between them. The CDR3 runs to 14 residues. The CDR3 DNA is TGTGCCAGCAGAGGGGTCCCCATGAACACTGAAGCTTTCTTT. It yields the protein CASRGVPMNTEAFF.

This clone was recorded once. V and J are TRBV27 and TRBJ1-5, with D perhaps TRBD1 (5 bases). Germline values: CDR1 MNHEY, CDR2 SMNVEV (reference sequence). V was cut by 2 bases and J by 0 bases, with 8 bases left in between. This CDR3 region has 15 residues. The CDR3 is CASSLQGVSNQPQHF. CDR3 in DNA: TGTGCCAGCAGTTTACAAGGGGTTAGCAATCAGCCCCAGCATTTT.

This chain links TRBV5-1 with TRBJ2-1, with 14 nucleotides matching TRBD2. Germline assignment: CDR1 SGHRS and CDR2 YFSETQ. The trim removed 3 bases at V and 3 bases at J, leaving 2 bases unmatched. The CDR3 is made up of 16 amino acids. The CDR3 protein is CASSSGTSGGYNEQFF. As DNA, the CDR3 is TGCGCCAGCAGCTCCGGGACTAGCGGGGGCTACAATGAGCAGTTCTTC.